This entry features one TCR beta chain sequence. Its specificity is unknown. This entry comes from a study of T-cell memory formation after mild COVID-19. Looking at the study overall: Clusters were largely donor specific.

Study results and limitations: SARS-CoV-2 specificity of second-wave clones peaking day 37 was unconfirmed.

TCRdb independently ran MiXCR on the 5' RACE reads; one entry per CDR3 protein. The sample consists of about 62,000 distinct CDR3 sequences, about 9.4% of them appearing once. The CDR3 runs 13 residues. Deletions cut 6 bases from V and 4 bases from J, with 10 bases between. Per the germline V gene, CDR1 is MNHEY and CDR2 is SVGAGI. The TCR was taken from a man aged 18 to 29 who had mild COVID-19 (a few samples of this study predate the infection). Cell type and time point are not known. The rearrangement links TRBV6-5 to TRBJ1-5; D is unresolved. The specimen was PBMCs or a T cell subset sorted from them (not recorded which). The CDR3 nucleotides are TGTGCCAGCAGAACCACGGAAAATCAGCCCCAGCATTTT. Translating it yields CASRTTENQPQHF.